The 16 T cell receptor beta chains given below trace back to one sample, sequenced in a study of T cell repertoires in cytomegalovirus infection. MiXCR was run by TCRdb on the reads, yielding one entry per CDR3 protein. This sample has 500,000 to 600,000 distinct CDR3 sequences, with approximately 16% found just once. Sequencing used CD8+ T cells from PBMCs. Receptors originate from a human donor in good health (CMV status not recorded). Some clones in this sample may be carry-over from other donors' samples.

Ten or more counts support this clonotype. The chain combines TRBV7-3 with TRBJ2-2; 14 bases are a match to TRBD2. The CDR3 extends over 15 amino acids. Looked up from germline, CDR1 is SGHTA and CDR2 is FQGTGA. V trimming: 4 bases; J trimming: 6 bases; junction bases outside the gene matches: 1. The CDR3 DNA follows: TGTGCCAGCAGCTCGGGACTAGCGGGAGCCGGGGAGCTGTTTTTT. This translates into CASSSGLAGAGELFF.

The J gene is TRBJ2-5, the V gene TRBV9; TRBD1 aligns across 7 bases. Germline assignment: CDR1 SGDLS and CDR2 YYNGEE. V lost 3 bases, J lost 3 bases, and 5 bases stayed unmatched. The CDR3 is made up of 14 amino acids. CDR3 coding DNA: TGTGCCAGCAGCGCGGGACAGATTAAAGAGACCCAGTACTTC. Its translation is CASSAGQIKETQYF.

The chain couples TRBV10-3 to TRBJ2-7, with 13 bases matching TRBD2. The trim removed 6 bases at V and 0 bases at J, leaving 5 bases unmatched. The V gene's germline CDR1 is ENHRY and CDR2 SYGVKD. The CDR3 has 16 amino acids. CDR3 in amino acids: CAISRGLAGPSYEQYF. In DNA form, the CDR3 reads TGTGCCATCAGCCGGGGACTAGCGGGGCCCTCCTACGAGCAGTACTTC.

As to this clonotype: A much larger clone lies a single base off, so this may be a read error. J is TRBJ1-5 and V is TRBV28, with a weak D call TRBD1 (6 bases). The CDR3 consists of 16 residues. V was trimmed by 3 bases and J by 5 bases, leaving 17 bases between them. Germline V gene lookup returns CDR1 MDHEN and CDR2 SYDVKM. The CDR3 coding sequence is TGTGCCAGCAGTTTCGTACAGGCAGGGGATTATCAGCCCCAGCATTTT. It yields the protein CASSFVQAGDYQPQHF.

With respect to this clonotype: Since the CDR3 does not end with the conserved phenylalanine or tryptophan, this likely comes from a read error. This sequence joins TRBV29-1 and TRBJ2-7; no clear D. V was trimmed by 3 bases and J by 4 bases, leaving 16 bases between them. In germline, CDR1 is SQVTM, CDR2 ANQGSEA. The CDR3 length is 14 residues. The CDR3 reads CSVESTGEGYEQYL. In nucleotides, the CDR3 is TGCAGCGTTGAGTCTACTGGGGAAGGTTACGAGCAGTACTTA.

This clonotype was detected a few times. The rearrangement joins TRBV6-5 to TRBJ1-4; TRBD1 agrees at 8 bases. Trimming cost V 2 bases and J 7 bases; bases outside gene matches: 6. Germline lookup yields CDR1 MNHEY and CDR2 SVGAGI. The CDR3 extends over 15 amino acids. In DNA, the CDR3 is TGTGCCAGCAGTTACCTGGACAGGGAGGGTGAAAAACTGTTTTTT. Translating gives CASSYLDREGEKLFF.

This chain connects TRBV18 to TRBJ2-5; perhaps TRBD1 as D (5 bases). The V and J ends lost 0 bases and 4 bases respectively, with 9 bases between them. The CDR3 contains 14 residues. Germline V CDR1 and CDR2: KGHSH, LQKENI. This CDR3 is CASSPPEQAETQYF. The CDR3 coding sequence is TGTGCCAGCTCACCACCAGAACAGGCAGAGACCCAGTACTTC.

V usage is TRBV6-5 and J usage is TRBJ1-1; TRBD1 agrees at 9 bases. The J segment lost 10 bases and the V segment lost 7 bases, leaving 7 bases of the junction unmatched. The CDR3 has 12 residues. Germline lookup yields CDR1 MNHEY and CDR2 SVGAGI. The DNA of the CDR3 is TGTGCCAGCATCGACAGGGGGATTGGAGCTTTCTTT. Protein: CASIDRGIGAFF.

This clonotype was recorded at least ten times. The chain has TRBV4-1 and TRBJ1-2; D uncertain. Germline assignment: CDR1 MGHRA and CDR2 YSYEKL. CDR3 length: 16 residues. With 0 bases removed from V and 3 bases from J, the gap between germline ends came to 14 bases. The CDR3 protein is CASSQDAGVVDYGYTF. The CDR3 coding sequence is TGCGCCAGCAGCCAAGATGCAGGAGTAGTAGACTATGGCTACACCTTC.

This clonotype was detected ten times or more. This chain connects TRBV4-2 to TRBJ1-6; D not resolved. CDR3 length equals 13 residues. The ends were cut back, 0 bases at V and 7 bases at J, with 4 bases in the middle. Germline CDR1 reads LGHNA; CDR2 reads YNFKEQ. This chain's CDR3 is CASSQDLNSPLHF. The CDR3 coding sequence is TGTGCCAGCAGCCAAGATCTAAATTCACCCCTCCACTTT.

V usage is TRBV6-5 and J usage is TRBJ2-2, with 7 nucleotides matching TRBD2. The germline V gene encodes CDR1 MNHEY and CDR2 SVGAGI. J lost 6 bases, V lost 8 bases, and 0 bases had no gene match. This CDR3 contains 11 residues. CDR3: CASGRAGELFF. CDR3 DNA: TGTGCCAGCGGGAGGGCCGGGGAGCTGTTTTTT.

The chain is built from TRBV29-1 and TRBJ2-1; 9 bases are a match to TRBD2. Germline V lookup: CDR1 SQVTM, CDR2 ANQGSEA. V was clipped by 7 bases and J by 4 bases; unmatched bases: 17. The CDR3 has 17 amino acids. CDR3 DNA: TGCAGCGCCCTGGGGGTGACGCGGGGGGGGGGTTACAATGAGCAGTTCTTC. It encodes CSALGVTRGGGYNEQFF.

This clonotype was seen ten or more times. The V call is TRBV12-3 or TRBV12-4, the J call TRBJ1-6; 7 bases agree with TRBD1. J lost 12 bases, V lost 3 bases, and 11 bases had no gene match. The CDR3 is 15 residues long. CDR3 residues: CASSFRATGRGPLHF. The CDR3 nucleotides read TGTGCCAGCAGTTTCAGAGCGACAGGGCGAGGACCCCTCCACTTT.

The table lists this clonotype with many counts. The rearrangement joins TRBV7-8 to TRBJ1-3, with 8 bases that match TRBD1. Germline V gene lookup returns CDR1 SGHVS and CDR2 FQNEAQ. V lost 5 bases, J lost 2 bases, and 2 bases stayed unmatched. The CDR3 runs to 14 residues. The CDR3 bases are TGTGCCAGCAGCGAGGACAGGGCTGGAAACACCATATATTTT. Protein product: CASSEDRAGNTIYF.

The CDR3 nucleotides read TGCAGTGCCGGGGGGGGGAGTTGGGCCAAAAACATTCAGTACTTC. It codes for CSAGGGSWAKNIQYF. The chain recombines TRBV20-1 with TRBJ2-4, with 8 positions matching TRBD2. The V gene end was trimmed by 6 bases and the J gene end by 1 base; junction bases not matched to a gene: 8. CDR1 and CDR2 from the germline V gene are DFQATT and SNEGSKA (reference sequence). The CDR3 extends over 15 amino acids.

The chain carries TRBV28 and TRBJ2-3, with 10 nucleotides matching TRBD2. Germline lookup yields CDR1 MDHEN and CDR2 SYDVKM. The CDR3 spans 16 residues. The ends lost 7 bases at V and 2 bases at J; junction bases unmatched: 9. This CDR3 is CASNPGLAMYTDTQYF. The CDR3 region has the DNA TGTGCCAGCAACCCGGGACTAGCGATGTACACAGATACGCAGTATTTT.